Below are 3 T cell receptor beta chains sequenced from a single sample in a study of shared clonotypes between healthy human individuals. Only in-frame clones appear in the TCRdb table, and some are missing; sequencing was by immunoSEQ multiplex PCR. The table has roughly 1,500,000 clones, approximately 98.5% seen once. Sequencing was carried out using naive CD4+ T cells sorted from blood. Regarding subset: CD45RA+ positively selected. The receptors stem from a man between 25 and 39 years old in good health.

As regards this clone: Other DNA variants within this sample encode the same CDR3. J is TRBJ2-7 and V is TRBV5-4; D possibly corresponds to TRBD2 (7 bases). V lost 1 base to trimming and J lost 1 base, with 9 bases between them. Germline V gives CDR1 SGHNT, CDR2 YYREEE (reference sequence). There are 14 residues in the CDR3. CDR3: CASSLRGGSYEQYF. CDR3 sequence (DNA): TGTGCCAGCAGCTTGAGGGGGGGTTCCTACGAGCAGTACTTC.

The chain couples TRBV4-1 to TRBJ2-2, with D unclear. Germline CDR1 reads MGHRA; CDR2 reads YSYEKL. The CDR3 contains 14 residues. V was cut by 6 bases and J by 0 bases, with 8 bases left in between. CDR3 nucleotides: TGCGCCAGCAGGGGCGGAGCGAACACCGGGGAGCTGTTTTTT. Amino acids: CASRGGANTGELFF.

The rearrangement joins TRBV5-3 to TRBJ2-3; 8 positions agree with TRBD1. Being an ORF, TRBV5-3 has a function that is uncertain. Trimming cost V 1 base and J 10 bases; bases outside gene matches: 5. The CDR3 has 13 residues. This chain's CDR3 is CARSLYRGCPQYF. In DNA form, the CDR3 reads TGTGCCAGAAGCTTGTACAGGGGGTGTCCGCAGTATTTT.